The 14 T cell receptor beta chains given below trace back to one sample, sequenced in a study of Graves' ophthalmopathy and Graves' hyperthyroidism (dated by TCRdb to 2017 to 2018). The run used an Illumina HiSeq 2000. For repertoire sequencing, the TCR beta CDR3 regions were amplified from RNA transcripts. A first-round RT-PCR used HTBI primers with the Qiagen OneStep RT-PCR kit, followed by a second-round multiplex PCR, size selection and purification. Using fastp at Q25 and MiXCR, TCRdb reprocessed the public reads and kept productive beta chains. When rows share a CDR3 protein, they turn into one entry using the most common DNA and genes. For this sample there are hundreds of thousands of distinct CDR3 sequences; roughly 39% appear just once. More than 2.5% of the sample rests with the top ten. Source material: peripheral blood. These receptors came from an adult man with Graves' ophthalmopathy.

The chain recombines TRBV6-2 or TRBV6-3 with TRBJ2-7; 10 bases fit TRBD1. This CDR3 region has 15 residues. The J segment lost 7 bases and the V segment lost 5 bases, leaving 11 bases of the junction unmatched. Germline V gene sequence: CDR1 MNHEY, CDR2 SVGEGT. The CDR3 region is CASSKLGQGSLEQYF. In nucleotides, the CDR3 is TGTGCCAGCAGTAAATTGGGACAGGGGTCTTTGGAGCAGTACTTC.

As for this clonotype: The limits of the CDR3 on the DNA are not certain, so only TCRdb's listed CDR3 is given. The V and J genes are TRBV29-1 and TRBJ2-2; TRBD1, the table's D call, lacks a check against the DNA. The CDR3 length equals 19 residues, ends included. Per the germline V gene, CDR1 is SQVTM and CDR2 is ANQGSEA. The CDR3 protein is CSVEEWGVRAVLRAGELFF.

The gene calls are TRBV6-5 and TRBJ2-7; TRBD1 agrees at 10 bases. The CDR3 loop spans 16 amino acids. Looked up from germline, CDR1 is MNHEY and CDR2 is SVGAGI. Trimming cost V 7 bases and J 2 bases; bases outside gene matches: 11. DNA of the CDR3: TGTGCCAGCACGCCGTTAGGGACAGGGGTCCCCTACGAGCAGTACTTC. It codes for CASTPLGTGVPYEQYF.

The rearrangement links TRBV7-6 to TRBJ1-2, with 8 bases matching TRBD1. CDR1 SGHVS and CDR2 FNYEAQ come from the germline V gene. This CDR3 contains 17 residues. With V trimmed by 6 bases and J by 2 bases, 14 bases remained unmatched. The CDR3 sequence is CASSPLPGQVINYGYTF. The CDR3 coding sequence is TGTGCCAGCAGTCCACTACCGGGACAGGTAATCAACTATGGCTACACCTTC.

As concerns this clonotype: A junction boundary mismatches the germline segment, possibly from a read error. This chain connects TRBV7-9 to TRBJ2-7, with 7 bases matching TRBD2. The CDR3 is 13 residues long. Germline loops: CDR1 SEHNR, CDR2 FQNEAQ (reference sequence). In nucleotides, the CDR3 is TGTGCCAGCAGCTTAGGTGCGGGGGACGAGCGGCACTTC. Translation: CASSLGAGDERHF.

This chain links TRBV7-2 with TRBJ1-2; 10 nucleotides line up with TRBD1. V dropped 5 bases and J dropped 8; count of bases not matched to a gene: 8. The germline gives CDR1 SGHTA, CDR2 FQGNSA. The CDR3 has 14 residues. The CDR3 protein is CASSARQGAVGYTF. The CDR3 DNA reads TGTGCCAGCAGCGCGCGACAGGGGGCCGTAGGCTACACCTTC.

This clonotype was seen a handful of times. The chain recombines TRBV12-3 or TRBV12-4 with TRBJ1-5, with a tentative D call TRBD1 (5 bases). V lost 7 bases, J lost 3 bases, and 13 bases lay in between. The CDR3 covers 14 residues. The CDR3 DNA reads TGTGCCAGCACCAAGGGGACGGCCAATCAGCCCCAGCATTTT. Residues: CASTKGTANQPQHF.

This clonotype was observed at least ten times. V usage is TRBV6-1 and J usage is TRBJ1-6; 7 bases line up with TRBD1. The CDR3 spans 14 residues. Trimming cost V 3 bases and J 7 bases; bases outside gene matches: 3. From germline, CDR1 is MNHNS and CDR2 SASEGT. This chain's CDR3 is CASSDGTENSPLHF. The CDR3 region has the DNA TGTGCCAGCAGTGACGGGACAGAAAATTCACCCCTCCACTTT.

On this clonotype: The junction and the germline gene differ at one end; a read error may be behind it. CDR3 sequence: CASSPHSGSLNGELFF. CDR3 DNA: TGCGCCAGCAGCCCCCATTCGGGCAGTCTTAACGGGGAGCTGTTTTTT. The chain combines TRBV7-9 with TRBJ2-2; D is uncertain. This CDR3 is 16 amino acids long. Germline V CDR1 and CDR2: SEHNR, FQNEAQ (reference sequence).

CDR3 nucleotides: TGTGCCTGGAGTAAGGGAGGGGTCACCTACGAGCAGTACTTC. Its translation: CAWSKGGVTYEQYF. The gene calls are TRBV7-8 and TRBJ2-7, with TRBD2 matching over 7 bases. The germline V gene has CDR1 SGHVS and CDR2 FQNEAQ. The CDR3 covers 14 residues. The junction had 12 bases not matched to a gene; V was cut back by 11 bases and J by 2 bases.

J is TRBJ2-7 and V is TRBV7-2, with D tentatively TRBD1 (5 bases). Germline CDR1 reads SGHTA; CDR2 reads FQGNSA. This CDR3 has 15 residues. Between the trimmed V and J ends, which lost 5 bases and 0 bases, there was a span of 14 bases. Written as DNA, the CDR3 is TGTGCCAGCAGCGTTCTACAGGATTTCTCCTACGAGCAGTACTTC. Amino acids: CASSVLQDFSYEQYF.

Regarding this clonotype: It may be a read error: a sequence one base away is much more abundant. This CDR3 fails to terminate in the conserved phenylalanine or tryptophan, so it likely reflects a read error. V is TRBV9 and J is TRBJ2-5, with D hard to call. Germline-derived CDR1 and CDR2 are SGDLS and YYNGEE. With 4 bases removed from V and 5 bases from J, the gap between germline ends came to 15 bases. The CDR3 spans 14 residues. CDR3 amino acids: CASSPGHVGETQYV. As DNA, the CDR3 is TGTGCCAGCAGCCCAGGTCATGTAGGGGAGACCCAGTACGTC.

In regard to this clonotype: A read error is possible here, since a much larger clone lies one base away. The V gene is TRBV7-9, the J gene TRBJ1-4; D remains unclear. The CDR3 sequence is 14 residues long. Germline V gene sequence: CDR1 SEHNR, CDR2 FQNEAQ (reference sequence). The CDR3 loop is CASSLGLNNEKLLF. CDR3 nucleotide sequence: TGTGCCAGCAGCTTAGGATTGAATAATGAAAAACTGCTTTTT.

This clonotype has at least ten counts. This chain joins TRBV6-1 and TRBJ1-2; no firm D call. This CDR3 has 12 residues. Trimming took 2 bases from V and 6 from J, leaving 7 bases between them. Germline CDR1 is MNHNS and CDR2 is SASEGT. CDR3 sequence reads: CASSERTHGYTF. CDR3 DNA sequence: TGTGCCAGCAGTGAAAGGACGCATGGCTACACCTTC.